The 23 T cell receptor beta chains below were found in one sample sequenced in a study of T cells in Graves' hyperthyroidism and ophthalmopathy (dated by TCRdb to the late 2010s). The method behind the library was multiplex PCR. The data were produced on an Illumina HiSeq 2000. The TCR beta CDR3 regions were amplified from RNA transcripts. The TCR CDR3 was subjected to a first round of RT-PCR using the HTBI primer set and the Qiagen OneStep RT-PCR kit. The raw public reads went through TCRdb reprocessing: fastp at Q25, MiXCR clone calling, in-frame beta chains kept. Identical CDR3 proteins give one entry, which carries the most common genes and DNA. The sample includes 500,000 to 600,000 distinct CDR3 sequences, with over 35% observed a single time. Of the sample, around 47% is held by the ten largest clones. Sequenced sample: peripheral blood or thyroid tissue (not recorded which). The receptors stem from an adult woman with Graves' disease, either hyperthyroidism or ophthalmopathy (not recorded which).

The chain employs TRBV7-9 and TRBJ2-7; 9 bases agree with TRBD1. The germline gives CDR1 SEHNR, CDR2 FQNEAQ (reference sequence). V shed 6 bases and J 7 bases; nucleotides not matched to a gene: 13. The CDR3 has 15 residues. The CDR3 nucleotides are TGTGCCAGCAGTCCCGGGACAGGGCCCGATTCGGAGCAGTACTTC. The encoded protein is CASSPGTGPDSEQYF.

This clonotype was recorded at least ten times. This CDR3 is CASRDNYGYTF. As DNA, the CDR3 is TGTGCCAGCAGGGACAACTATGGCTACACCTTC. V gene TRBV27 combines with J gene TRBJ1-2, with D hard to call. The CDR3 loop spans 11 amino acids. Trimming pared 6 bases from V and 2 bases from J, leaving 4 bases between. CDR1 and CDR2 from the germline V gene are MNHEY and SMNVEV (reference sequence).

In this sample, this clonotype turned up once. J is TRBJ1-6 and V is TRBV14; no definite D call. CDR3 size: 14 residues. The V and J ends lost 3 bases and 7 bases respectively, with 10 bases between them. Germline assignment: CDR1 SGHDN and CDR2 FVKESK. CDR3 in amino acids: CASSQGGGNSPLHF. The CDR3, as DNA: TGTGCCAGCAGCCAGGGAGGCGGAAATTCACCCCTCCACTTT.

The J gene is TRBJ2-2, the V gene TRBV19, with D tentatively TRBD1 (5 bases). Per germline, CDR1 LNHDA and CDR2 SQIVND (reference sequence). Between the trimmed V and J ends, which lost 6 bases and 2 bases, there was a span of 13 bases. CDR3 length: 15 amino acids. The DNA of the CDR3 is TGTGCCAGTAGCACTCAAGACAGTAACACCGGGGAGCTGTTTTTT. It yields the protein CASSTQDSNTGELFF.

The chain employs TRBV2 and TRBJ1-1, with D possibly being TRBD1 (5 bases). CDR3 length: 14 amino acids. Germline V gives CDR1 SNHLY, CDR2 FYNNEI. Trimming stripped 8 bases from V and 0 bases from J, with 13 bases between. The CDR3 spells CASGSGRMNTEAFF. For the CDR3, the DNA is TGTGCCAGCGGATCGGGACGAATGAACACTGAAGCTTTCTTT.

This CDR3 reads CASSISDNQPQHF. The CDR3 region has the DNA TGTGCCAGTAGTATCTCAGACAATCAGCCCCAGCATTTT. V is TRBV19 and J is TRBJ1-5; D not certain. V was cut by 3 bases and J by 3 bases, with 6 bases left in between. Germline assignment: CDR1 LNHDA and CDR2 SQIVND (reference sequence). This CDR3 has 13 amino acids.

For this clonotype: One end of the junction is discordant with germline, which a read error may explain. CDR3 nucleotide sequence: TGTGCCAGCTCACAGGACGGCAACTCTGGCTACACCTTC. This translates into CASSQDGNSGYTF. V usage is TRBV18 and J usage is TRBJ1-2; D gene unclear. This CDR3 spans 13 amino acids. Germline-derived CDR1 and CDR2 are KGHSH and LQKENI.

This clonotype was recorded many times. The chain has TRBV7-3 and TRBJ1-5; D is unclear. Germline CDR1 and CDR2: SGHTA and FQGTGA. The CDR3 has 13 residues. Trimming pared 5 bases from V and 6 bases from J, leaving 11 bases between. CDR3 coding DNA: TGTGCCAGCAGCGCCTACGAGGGTCAGCCCCAGCATTTT. Translated, it gives CASSAYEGQPQHF.

The rearrangement joins TRBV7-3 to TRBJ2-7; 11 bases map to TRBD2. Germline CDR1 SGHTA, CDR2 FQGTGA. This CDR3 has 14 amino acids. V shed 5 bases, J shed 7 bases, and the junction held 7 bases outside the gene matches. As DNA, the CDR3 is TGTGCCAGCAGCCCCGACGGGACTAGCGGAGAGCAGTACTTC. Its protein is CASSPDGTSGEQYF.

In this sample, this clonotype turned up many times. This chain uses TRBV5-6 with TRBJ1-1; tentative D call: TRBD1 (6 bases). There are 15 residues in the CDR3. Germline CDR1 reads SGHDT; CDR2 reads YYEEEE. V lost 7 bases, J lost 0 bases, and 16 bases lay in between. In DNA, the CDR3 is TGTGCCAGCTCGTCCCAAGGGGGTCTGAACACTGAAGCTTTCTTT. This translates into CASSSQGGLNTEAFF.

The sample holds many counts of this clonotype. The rearrangement joins TRBV5-5 to TRBJ1-6, with D perhaps matching TRBD1 (5 bases). V was shortened by 1 base and J by 9 bases, with 11 bases between the two germline ends. Per germline, CDR1 SGHKS and CDR2 YYEKEE (reference sequence). The CDR3 spans 14 residues. CDR3 nucleotides: TGTGCCAGCAGCTTGCAGGGTACCCCTTCACCCCTCCACTTT. It yields the protein CASSLQGTPSPLHF.

Turning to this clonotype: A much larger clone differs from this one at a single base, so this may be a read error. The chain couples TRBV4-1 to TRBJ1-2, with D perhaps TRBD1 (6 bases). This CDR3 is 16 amino acids long. Germline lookup yields CDR1 MGHRA and CDR2 YSYEKL. Trimming left V 8 bases short and J 4 bases short, with 23 bases between. The CDR3 sequence: CASGPLGRGAVYGYTF. Here the CDR3 DNA reads TGCGCCAGCGGCCCGCTGGGACGGGGGGCCGTCTATGGCTACACCTTC.

This clonotype turned up a few times. The chain carries TRBV7-9 and TRBJ2-7, with D maybe TRBD1 (6 bases). Trimming removed 6 bases from V and 2 bases from J, with 17 bases in between. Germline CDR1 and CDR2: SEHNR and FQNEAQ (reference sequence). The CDR3 consists of 15 residues. CDR3 coding DNA: TGTGCCAGCAGTCGTTCCTACAGGGCTACCTACGAGCAGTACTTC. Protein sequence: CASSRSYRATYEQYF. The whole variable domain, remainder taken from reference TRBV7-9 and TRBJ2-7, is DTGVSQNPRHKITKRGQNVTFRCDPISEHNRLYWYRQTLGQGPEFLTYFQNEAQLEKSRLLSDRFSAERPKGSFSTLEIQRTEQGDSAMYLCASSRSYRATYEQYFGPGTRLTVT.

This rearrangement joins TRBV7-9 to TRBJ2-5; tentatively, D is TRBD2 (6 bases). CDR3 length: 15 residues. V lost 0 bases to trimming and J lost 2 bases, with 10 bases between them. CDR1 and CDR2 from the germline V gene are SEHNR and FQNEAQ (reference sequence). The CDR3 nucleotides are TGTGCCAGCAGCTTAGCGTTGGGGGGACAAGAGACCCAGTACTTC. Its protein is CASSLALGGQETQYF. The full variable domain, in which reference TRBV7-9 and TRBJ2-5 provide the parts outside the CDR3, is DTGVSQNPRHKITKRGQNVTFRCDPISEHNRLYWYRQTLGQGPEFLTYFQNEAQLEKSRLLSDRFSAERPKGSFSTLEIQRTEQGDSAMYLCASSLALGGQETQYFGPGTRLLVL.

J is TRBJ1-5 and V is TRBV10-3; D is possibly TRBD1 (6 bases). This CDR3 has 13 residues. V was shortened by 8 bases and J by 11 bases, with 19 bases between the two germline ends. The germline CDR1 and CDR2 sequences are ENHRY and SYGVKD. The CDR3 loop reads CAIGNRVQETQHF. The CDR3 bases are TGTGCCATCGGGAACAGGGTTCAAGAGACCCAGCATTTT.

The genes are TRBV7-2 and TRBJ1-6; possibly TRBD1 for D (6 bases). V was clipped by 1 base and J by 9 bases, with 10 bases between them. The CDR3 runs 14 residues. CDR1 is SGHTA and CDR2 is FQGNSA in the germline V gene. CDR3 sequence: CASSLGSGVSPLHF. The CDR3 nucleotides read TGTGCCAGCAGCTTAGGGTCAGGGGTTTCACCCCTCCACTTT.

The gene calls are TRBV5-5 and TRBJ1-2; the D is unclear. V was trimmed by 0 bases and J by 5 bases, leaving 11 bases between them. Germline V gene sequence: CDR1 SGHKS, CDR2 YYEKEE (reference sequence). The CDR3 runs to 14 residues. CDR3 coding DNA: TGTGCCAGCAGCTTGGGACGACAAGAATATGGCTACACCTTC. This codes for CASSLGRQEYGYTF.

In this sample, this clonotype turned up many times. The chain employs TRBV2 and TRBJ2-5, with TRBD2 matching over 12 bases. V dropped 7 bases and J dropped 3; count of bases not matched to a gene: 9. The CDR3 is 16 amino acids. CDR1 is SNHLY, CDR2 FYNNEI, per germline. CDR3: CASTLLRLAGEETQYF. In nucleotides, the CDR3 is TGTGCCAGCACCCTCTTGCGACTAGCGGGAGAAGAGACCCAGTACTTC.

As to this clonotype: This may arise from a read error, as a much more abundant clone is one base away. This chain joins TRBV7-3 and TRBJ2-2; 12 nucleotides match TRBD2. The ends lost 5 bases at V and 4 bases at J; junction bases unmatched: 8. The CDR3 runs 17 residues. Looked up from germline, CDR1 is SGHTA and CDR2 is FQGTGA. For the CDR3, the DNA is TGTGCCAGCAGCCCAACGACTAGCGGGAGCCTCACCGGGGAGCTGTTTTTT. Its translation: CASSPTTSGSLTGELFF.

The chain recombines TRBV2 with TRBJ1-4, with TRBD1 matching over 8 bases. This CDR3 region has 15 residues. CDR1 is SNHLY and CDR2 is FYNNEI in the germline V gene. The V segment lost 5 bases and the J segment 6 bases; nucleotides outside the gene matches: 8. The CDR3 reads CASSTGQGVDEKLFF. The CDR3 region has the DNA TGTGCCAGCAGTACTGGACAGGGTGTGGATGAAAAACTGTTTTTT. Variable domain in full (rest from reference TRBV2 and TRBJ1-4): EPEVTQTPSHQVTQMGQEVILRCVPISNHLYFYWYRQILGQKVEFLVSFYNNEISEKSEIFDDQFSVERPDGSNFTLKIRSTKLEDSAMYFCASSTGQGVDEKLFFGSGTQLSVL.

Only a few counts were recorded for this clonotype. The V gene is TRBV4-1, the J gene TRBJ2-7, with a possible D match to TRBD1 (5 bases). Trimming shortened V by 1 base and J by 3 bases, and 10 bases separated the two germline ends. This CDR3 is 14 amino acids long. Per the germline V gene, CDR1 is MGHRA and CDR2 is YSYEKL. The CDR3 bases are TGCGCCAGCAGCCAAGCTCTCAGGGACTACGAGCAGTACTTC. It specifies CASSQALRDYEQYF.

V gene TRBV7-2 combines with J gene TRBJ1-5; no reliable D call. Germline CDR1 SGHTA, CDR2 FQGNSA. Trimming removed 5 bases from V and 7 bases from J, with 12 bases in between. The CDR3 runs 13 residues. CDR3: CASSRVEVQPQHF. The CDR3 coding sequence is TGTGCCAGCAGCCGCGTTGAGGTGCAGCCCCAGCATTTT.

This clonotype was counted many times. The V and J genes are TRBV4-2 and TRBJ1-5; TRBD1 matches at 9 bases. The CDR3 is 13 residues long. J lost 7 bases, V lost 8 bases, and 6 bases had no gene match. CDR1 LGHNA and CDR2 YNFKEQ come from the germline V gene. CDR3 sequence: CASGDRGFQPQHF. Here the CDR3 DNA reads TGTGCCAGCGGAGACAGGGGGTTCCAGCCCCAGCATTTT.